This T cell receptor beta chain was observed in a study of T cell responses to AZD1222 COVID-19 vaccine. CDR1 SGDLS and CDR2 YYNGEE come from the germline V gene. The CDR3 loop spans 13 amino acids. V lost 0 bases and J 5 bases, leaving 8 bases between the germline ends. Profiling relied on immunoSEQ multiplex PCR, and the TCRdb table lists in-frame clones only, not all of them. The sample holds about 90,000 clones, approximately 88% seen once. The specimen comprised peripheral blood, sampled on day 0 of AZD1222 vaccination. The receptor comes from an adult in good health. The rearrangement uses TRBV9 and TRBJ2-5, with D hard to call. Here the CDR3 DNA reads TGTGCCAGCAGCGTAGCCATCCACGAGACCCAGTACTTC. Amino acids: CASSVAIHETQYF.